This T cell receptor beta chain was captured by sequencing in a study of Graves' ophthalmopathy and Graves' hyperthyroidism. The study, taken as a whole, reports: The model reached around 70% sensitivity and about 72% specificity for predicting ophthalmopathy progression. Blood was where most expanded thyroid clonotypes above 0.001 frequency also turned up.

To note about this clonotype: Its cognate antigen is unknown.

The CDR3 is 11 amino acids. The germline V gene has CDR1 ENHRY and CDR2 SYGVKD. Between the trimmed V and J ends, which lost 2 bases and 7 bases, there was a span of 5 bases. RNA transcripts were the template, and TCR beta CDR3 regions were amplified from them. RT-PCR with HTBI primers came first, then second-round multiplex PCR. TCRdb re-analysed the multiplex PCR reads in MiXCR, keeping a single row per CDR3 protein. The sample has roughly 220,000 distinct CDR3 sequences; roughly 50% are singletons. V gene TRBV10-3 combines with J gene TRBJ1-2; D gene ambiguous. This sequence was found in an adult man with Graves' ophthalmopathy. The material sequenced was peripheral blood. This chain's CDR3 is CAISEGFGYTF. The CDR3 DNA follows: TGTGCCATCAGTGAGGGGTTTGGCTACACCTTC.